The 15 T cell receptor beta chains in this list originate from one sample, sequenced in a study of CD8 T cells in Susac syndrome. Random-hexamer reverse transcription was applied to roughly 0.5 to 1 ug RNA. TCRdb re-analysed the immunoSEQ multiplex PCR reads in MiXCR, keeping a single row per CDR3 protein. The sample contains 150,000 to 200,000 distinct CDR3 sequences, approximately 94% of which appear only once. Material: CD4+ T cells from PBMCs. The receptors stem from a human donor with multiple sclerosis.

This clonotype was counted a single time. The chain uses TRBV15 and TRBJ2-1; 7 bases fit TRBD2. V shed 1 base, J shed 3 bases, and the junction held 3 bases outside the gene matches. Looked up from germline, CDR1 is LNHNV and CDR2 is YYDKDF (reference sequence). There are 15 residues in the CDR3. In nucleotides, the CDR3 is TGTGCCACCAGCAGAGTAGCGGGTATCTACAATGAGCAGTTCTTC. Residues: CATSRVAGIYNEQFF.

The chain carries TRBV27 and TRBJ1-2; the D is unclear. The CDR3 is 12 residues long. Trimming cost V 8 bases and J 5 bases, with 12 bases left between them. Germline CDR1 and CDR2: MNHEY and SMNVEV (reference sequence). The CDR3 region is CASRDLTYGYTF. CDR3 bases: TGTGCCAGCCGTGACCTGACATATGGCTACACCTTC.

The chain recombines TRBV29-1 with TRBJ1-4; D call uncertain. Germline-derived CDR1 and CDR2 are SQVTM and ANQGSEA. Deletions cut 4 bases from V and 5 bases from J, with 8 bases between. CDR3 length equals 12 residues. The CDR3 DNA is TGCAGCGTTGGTTGGTCGAATGAAAAACTGTTTTTT. This encodes CSVGWSNEKLFF.

The chain is built from TRBV6-6 and TRBJ1-1; D ambiguous. Per the germline V gene, CDR1 is MNHNY and CDR2 is SVGAGI (reference sequence). This CDR3 comprises 15 residues. V dropped 4 bases and J dropped 3 bases, with 15 bases sitting between them. CDR3 sequence (DNA): TGTGCCAGCAGTTCCCCACATCTCGCAGACACTGAAGCTTTCTTT. It yields the protein CASSSPHLADTEAFF.

This sequence joins TRBV30 and TRBJ1-2, with D maybe TRBD1 (6 bases). Germline lookup yields CDR1 GTSNPN and CDR2 SVGIG (reference sequence). The CDR3 loop spans 13 amino acids. Trimming left V 0 bases short and J 5 bases short, with 10 bases between. CDR3 region: CAWSVTGTYGYTF. CDR3 DNA: TGTGCCTGGAGTGTTACAGGGACTTATGGCTACACCTTC.

This clonotype occurred once. This chain connects TRBV7-2 to TRBJ2-1; TRBD1 aligns across 9 bases. This CDR3 region has 17 residues. Germline V gives CDR1 SGHTA, CDR2 FQGNSA. V was pared by 4 bases and J by 6 bases, with 13 bases of the junction left unmatched. The CDR3 DNA is TGTGCCAGCAGCTCGAGGGGTGGGGACAGGGCCCTCAATGAGCAGTTCTTC. This codes for CASSSRGGDRALNEQFF.

This clonotype was observed a few times. The chain joins TRBV5-6 to TRBJ2-7; no reliable D call. Trimming took off 4 bases at V and 5 bases at J, with 13 bases between the two ends. This CDR3 region has 13 residues. The V gene's germline CDR1 is SGHDT and CDR2 YYEEEE. CDR3 sequence (DNA): TGTGCCAGCAGCCGGGTCCGGGTGCACGAGCAGTACTTC. The encoded protein is CASSRVRVHEQYF.

This chain links TRBV9 with TRBJ2-7, with TRBD1 identical over 11 bases. The CDR3 consists of 13 residues. With V trimmed by 9 bases and J by 5 bases, 7 bases remained unmatched. Germline lookup yields CDR1 SGDLS and CDR2 YYNGEE. CDR3: CATPGQGAHEQYF. DNA for the CDR3: TGTGCCACCCCCGGACAGGGGGCCCACGAGCAGTACTTC.

The chain recombines TRBV20-1 with TRBJ1-5; tentative D call: TRBD1 (6 bases). The length of the CDR3 is 15 residues. Germline V gives CDR1 DFQATT, CDR2 SNEGSKA (reference sequence). V shed 6 bases and J shed 0 bases, with 15 bases lying between them. CDR3 in amino acids: CSATQQGPSNQPQHF. CDR3 DNA: TGCAGTGCAACACAACAGGGTCCTAGCAATCAGCCCCAGCATTTT.

This chain connects TRBV30 to TRBJ1-2, with D possibly matching TRBD1 (5 bases). The germline V gene has CDR1 GTSNPN and CDR2 SVGIG (reference sequence). V lost 3 bases and J lost 13, with 15 bases in between. The CDR3 covers 11 residues. CDR3 sequence (DNA): TGTGCCTGGAGCATAGGACACCCGGTCACCTTC. Translation gives CAWSIGHPVTF. The variable domain in full, completed from reference TRBV30 and TRBJ1-2, reads SQTIHQWPATLVQPVGSPLSLECTVEGTSNPNLYWYRQAAGRGLQLLFYSVGIGQISSEVPQNLSASRPQDRQFILSSKKLLLSDSGFYLCAWSIGHPVTFGSGTRLTVV.

The genes are TRBV18 and TRBJ1-2; no reliable D call. V lost 2 bases and J lost 6, with 16 bases in between. The CDR3 consists of 15 residues. Germline V gene sequence: CDR1 KGHSH, CDR2 LQKENI. Written as DNA, the CDR3 is TGTGCCAGCTCACCAAAGGCGGATTCTCCTAATGGCTACACCTTC. This encodes CASSPKADSPNGYTF.

The chain joins TRBV29-1 to TRBJ1-3, with no clear D. V lost 4 bases to trimming and J lost 0 bases, with 10 bases between them. The germline gives CDR1 SQVTM, CDR2 ANQGSEA. The length of the CDR3 is 14 residues. The CDR3 coding sequence is TGCAGCGTTGCGGGGTCGCGCTCTGGAAACACCATATATTTT. Protein product: CSVAGSRSGNTIYF.

The chain is built from TRBV12-3 or TRBV12-4 and TRBJ1-1; 7 nucleotides agree with TRBD1. CDR3 length equals 14 residues. The V and J ends lost 6 bases and 4 bases, in that order; junction bases with no gene match: 8. The CDR3 DNA reads TGTGCCAGCAGGCATTTACAGGGGCCCACTGAAGCTTTCTTT. Translated: CASRHLQGPTEAFF.

The chain recombines TRBV15 with TRBJ1-3; a weak D match, TRBD1 (6 bases). The V and J ends lost 5 bases and 4 bases respectively, with 9 bases between them. The CDR3 extends over 13 amino acids. Germline V CDR1 and CDR2: LNHNV, YYDKDF (reference sequence). Here the CDR3 DNA reads TGTGCCACCAGCCTACAGGGAGGAAACACCATATATTTT. It codes for CATSLQGGNTIYF.

This clonotype has only a few counts. The chain uses TRBV7-6 and TRBJ2-7, with D uncertain. CDR3 size: 13 residues. Trimming took off 4 bases at V and 1 base at J, with 8 bases between the two ends. CDR1 SGHVS and CDR2 FNYEAQ come from the germline V gene. In nucleotides, the CDR3 is TGTGCCAGCAGCTCATTTGATTCCTACGAGCAGTACTTC. It codes for CASSSFDSYEQYF.